The 24 T cell receptor beta chains listed next were all sequenced from one sample in a study of T-cell reconstitution after alpha-beta-depleted transplantation in children. The authors prepared the TCRbeta library with unique molecular identifiers. TCRdb re-analysed the PCR reads in MiXCR, keeping a single row per CDR3 protein. The sample yields about 830,000 distinct CDR3 sequences, 16% seen once. Here the sequenced sample was PBMCs, mostly from graft donor cells, taken 360 days after TCRalphabeta/CD19-depleted stem cell transplant. The receptors were sampled from a male patient between 10 and 17 years old who had a stem cell transplant for acute lymphoblastic leukemia, so the T cells may come from the graft donor.

This clonotype was seen more than once but under ten times. The chain uses TRBV20-1 and TRBJ1-5; TRBD1 matches at 8 bases. This CDR3 is 15 amino acids long. The ends lost 4 bases at V and 1 base at J; junction bases unmatched: 6. CDR1 and CDR2 (germline): DFQATT, SNEGSKA (reference sequence). DNA for the CDR3: TGCAGTGCTAAAGACAGGGGCGGAAGCAATCAGCCCCAGCATTTT. It yields the protein CSAKDRGGSNQPQHF.

This clonotype showed up many times. A junction end diverges from the germline sequence, so it may reflect a read error. The rearrangement uses TRBV5-1 and TRBJ2-7; 9 nucleotides agree with TRBD2. Per the germline V gene, CDR1 is SGHRS and CDR2 is YFSETQ. The CDR3 is 14 residues long. This CDR3 reads CASSLGGRAYEQYF. DNA for the CDR3: TGTGCCAGCAGTTTGGGCGGGAGGGCTTACGAGCAGTACTTC.

The V gene is TRBV20-1, the J gene TRBJ2-2; D gene ambiguous. The germline V and J ends were trimmed by 0 bases and 3 bases, with 8 bases remaining between them. This CDR3 is built from 14 residues. Germline CDR1 and CDR2: DFQATT and SNEGSKA (reference sequence). CDR3 in DNA: TGCAGTGCTAGAGATTACCAATACACCGGGGAGCTGTTTTTT. It codes for CSARDYQYTGELFF.

The chain employs TRBV12-3 or TRBV12-4 and TRBJ1-6; perhaps TRBD1 as D (6 bases). This CDR3 comprises 15 residues. V lost 6 bases, J lost 6 bases, and 15 bases lay in between. In DNA, the CDR3 is TGTGCCAGCAGACCAGGGGCTACTCTTAATTCACCCCTCCACTTT. Amino acids: CASRPGATLNSPLHF.

At least ten counts were recorded for this clonotype. V usage is TRBV20-1 and J usage is TRBJ2-2, with 12 bases aligning to TRBD2. Germline V gene lookup returns CDR1 DFQATT and CDR2 SNEGSKA (reference sequence). The length of the CDR3 is 16 residues. After removal of 6 bases from V and 6 bases from J, the junction contained 11 bases not matched to a gene. The CDR3 DNA follows: TGCAGTGCCCCGACTAGCGGGAGATCTTATGCCGGGGAGCTGTTTTTT. Encoded protein: CSAPTSGRSYAGELFF.

As DNA, the CDR3 is TGCGCCAGCAGCCAAGAAGGGTCTCGCGGGAGATCCTACGAGCAGTACTTC. This translates into CASSQEGSRGRSYEQYF. The chain uses TRBV4-1 and TRBJ2-7, with TRBD2 identical over 7 bases. With V trimmed by 0 bases and J by 1 base, 9 bases remained unmatched. The germline CDR1 and CDR2 sequences are MGHRA and YSYEKL. This CDR3 region has 17 residues.

With regard to this clonotype: A much larger clone lies one base from this, so it may be a read error. This rearrangement joins TRBV2 to TRBJ2-7; 14 nucleotides align to TRBD2. V lost 6 bases, J lost 2 bases, and 0 bases stayed unmatched. The germline V gene has CDR1 SNHLY and CDR2 FYNNEI. This CDR3 spans 14 amino acids. The DNA of the CDR3 is TGTGCCAGCAGGGGACTAGCGGGAGCCTACGAGCAGTACTTC. This translates into CASRGLAGAYEQYF.

This clonotype came up a few times. V is TRBV14 and J is TRBJ2-1; D might be TRBD1 or TRBD2, each matching 6 bases. Germline assignment: CDR1 SGHDN and CDR2 FVKESK. This CDR3 comprises 17 residues. Trimming left V 0 bases short and J 7 bases short, with 19 bases between. The CDR3 here is CASSQEKAQGGLNEQFF. CDR3 in DNA: TGTGCCAGCAGCCAAGAAAAGGCACAGGGAGGTTTGAATGAGCAGTTCTTC.

The chain has TRBV11-1 and TRBJ2-1, with 9 bases that match TRBD2. This CDR3 is built from 18 residues. CDR1 SGHAT and CDR2 FQDESV come from the germline V gene (reference sequence). With 2 bases clipped from V and 6 bases from J, the junction kept 14 bases outside the gene matches. CDR3: CASSLSTRREGGGNEQFF. CDR3 nucleotide sequence: TGTGCCAGCAGCTTATCAACAAGGCGGGAGGGAGGGGGCAATGAGCAGTTCTTC.

The V gene is TRBV20-1, the J gene TRBJ2-1, with 14 nucleotides matching TRBD2. Germline V lookup: CDR1 DFQATT, CDR2 SNEGSKA (reference sequence). The CDR3 consists of 14 residues. V dropped 6 bases and J dropped 7; count of bases not matched to a gene: 5. The CDR3 sequence is CSARLAGGPNEQFF. As DNA, the CDR3 is TGCAGTGCGCGACTAGCGGGAGGGCCTAATGAGCAGTTCTTC.

In this sample, this clonotype turned up many times. The chain couples TRBV20-1 to TRBJ2-3; D gene uncertain. V lost 7 bases to trimming and J lost 6 bases, with 8 bases between them. CDR1 and CDR2 from the germline V gene are DFQATT and SNEGSKA (reference sequence). The CDR3 runs 10 residues. The chain's CDR3 is CSGLKDTQYF. Here the CDR3 DNA reads TGCAGTGGTCTAAAGGATACGCAGTATTTT.

The chain recombines TRBV20-1 with TRBJ2-3; D is possibly TRBD1 or TRBD2 (7 bases each). The germline CDR1 and CDR2 sequences are DFQATT and SNEGSKA (reference sequence). Trimming removed 4 bases from V and 2 bases from J, with 22 bases in between. The CDR3 extends over 17 amino acids. The chain's CDR3 is CSAIGRGRRDYTDTQYF. The CDR3 region has the DNA TGCAGTGCTATAGGAAGGGGGCGCCGGGACTACACAGATACGCAGTATTTT.

The CDR3 DNA is TGCAGTGCTAGAGATCCGGAGTTAGTGGTCGCAGATACGCAGTATTTT. Amino acids: CSARDPELVVADTQYF. This chain connects TRBV20-1 to TRBJ2-3; the D is unclear. V was clipped by 0 bases and J by 4 bases, with 17 bases between them. Germline V gives CDR1 DFQATT, CDR2 SNEGSKA (reference sequence). CDR3 size: 16 residues.

The chain has TRBV9 and TRBJ2-3; no clear D. Germline assignment: CDR1 SGDLS and CDR2 YYNGEE. V was shortened by 4 bases and J by 6 bases, with 12 bases between the two germline ends. CDR3 length: 13 amino acids. The CDR3 protein is CASSSPLADTQYF. The CDR3 DNA is TGTGCCAGCAGCTCCCCATTGGCGGATACGCAGTATTTT.

This clonotype occurred many times. The chain links TRBV5-1 to TRBJ1-4; TRBD1 matches at 8 bases. Germline CDR1 reads SGHRS; CDR2 reads YFSETQ. This CDR3 comprises 14 residues. The junction had 4 bases not matched to a gene; V was cut back by 4 bases and J by 5 bases. CDR3 coding DNA: TGCGCCAGCAGCATCCGGGACAGGAATGAAAAACTGTTTTTT. It yields the protein CASSIRDRNEKLFF.

This sequence joins TRBV12-3 or TRBV12-4 and TRBJ2-1, with D perhaps matching TRBD2 (5 bases). The V gene lost 6 bases and the J gene lost 8 bases, with 11 bases spanning the gap. The CDR3 spans 12 residues. The CDR3 loop is CASSWRTYEQFF. Written as DNA, the CDR3 is TGTGCCAGCAGCTGGAGGACTTATGAGCAGTTCTTC.

Only a few counts were recorded for this clonotype. It is unclear where the CDR3 begins or ends on the DNA, so no DNA is shown, and the CDR3 is as TCRdb lists it. The chain recombines TRBV21-1 with TRBJ1-2. TRBV21-1 corresponds to a pseudogene. The CDR3 contains 15 residues when both ends are counted. CDR3 sequence reads: CASSGFAGGNYGYTF.

There are a few counts of this clonotype. The chain uses TRBV7-3 and TRBJ1-2; D remains ambiguous. V shed 5 bases and J shed 4 bases, with 11 bases lying between them. This CDR3 region has 13 residues. Per germline, CDR1 SGHTA and CDR2 FQGTGA. The CDR3 sequence: CASSPGGSYGYTF. As DNA, the CDR3 is TGTGCCAGCAGCCCAGGAGGAAGCTATGGCTACACCTTC.

This clonotype was detected ten times or more. The J gene is TRBJ2-3, the V gene TRBV5-1; no clear D gene. Germline V gives CDR1 SGHRS, CDR2 YFSETQ. V lost 1 base and J lost 1, with 13 bases in between. This CDR3 has 16 amino acids. In DNA form, the CDR3 reads TGCGCCAGCAGCTTGAACCCGACGGTGGGCACAGATACGCAGTATTTT. Protein product: CASSLNPTVGTDTQYF.

This clonotype has at least ten counts. The chain carries TRBV20-1 and TRBJ2-7; possibly TRBD1 for D (6 bases). Germline loops: CDR1 DFQATT, CDR2 SNEGSKA (reference sequence). Trimming pared 7 bases from V and 2 bases from J, leaving 12 bases between. CDR3 length equals 12 residues. The CDR3: CSVPGEPYEQYF. The CDR3 bases are TGCAGTGTCCCAGGGGAACCCTACGAGCAGTACTTC.

This clonotype was picked up a small number of times. The rearrangement links TRBV5-1 to TRBJ2-1, with 10 bases that match TRBD2. Germline lookup yields CDR1 SGHRS and CDR2 YFSETQ. The CDR3 is made up of 16 amino acids. J lost 8 bases, V lost 0 bases, and 8 bases had no gene match. The CDR3 DNA reads TGCGCCAGCAGCTTGGCCCCTAGCGGGAGTACCGATGAGCAGTTCTTC. This gives the protein CASSLAPSGSTDEQFF.

The V call is TRBV6-1, the J call TRBJ1-2, with D unclear. The CDR3 consists of 16 residues. Germline lookup yields CDR1 MNHNS and CDR2 SASEGT. V was pared by 7 bases and J by 1 base, with 19 bases between. The CDR3 nucleotides read TGTGCCAGCACCCTGAGGGCGGGAACTCTTAACTATGGCTACACCTTC. Translation: CASTLRAGTLNYGYTF.

The gene calls are TRBV5-1 and TRBJ2-1; 8 positions agree with TRBD1. V shed 5 bases and J 1 base; nucleotides not matched to a gene: 8. Germline V lookup: CDR1 SGHRS, CDR2 YFSETQ. This CDR3 spans 16 amino acids. Written as DNA, the CDR3 is TGCGCCAGCAGAGCAGGGGGCATTTTTTCCTACAATGAGCAGTTCTTC. Translated, it gives CASRAGGIFSYNEQFF.

The chain links TRBV5-1 to TRBJ1-5, with TRBD1 matching over 8 bases. V lost 2 bases and J lost 0; bases outside the gene matches: 7. The CDR3 contains 17 residues. Germline V CDR1 and CDR2: SGHRS, YFSETQ. The CDR3 region is CASSFAGGPYSNQPQHF. The CDR3 region has the DNA TGCGCCAGCAGCTTTGCAGGGGGCCCGTATAGCAATCAGCCCCAGCATTTT.